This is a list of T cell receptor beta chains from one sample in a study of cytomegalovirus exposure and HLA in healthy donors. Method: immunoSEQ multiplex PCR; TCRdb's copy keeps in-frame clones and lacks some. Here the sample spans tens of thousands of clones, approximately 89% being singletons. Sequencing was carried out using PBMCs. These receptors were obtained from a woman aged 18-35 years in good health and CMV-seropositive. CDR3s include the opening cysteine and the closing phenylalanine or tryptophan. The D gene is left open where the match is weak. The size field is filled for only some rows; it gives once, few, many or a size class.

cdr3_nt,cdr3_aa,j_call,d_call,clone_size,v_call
TGTGCCAGCAGCGTAGCCGGGGTAGAAGGAAACACCATATATTTT,CASSVAGVEGNTIYF,TRBJ1-3,.,.,TRBV9
TGTGCCAGCAGTTACCAGAGGGATGAGCAGTTCTTC,CASSYQRDEQFF,TRBJ2-1,.,.,TRBV28
TGTGCCAGCAGTTCGACAGGGGGCAGGGAGACCCAGTACTTC,CASSSTGGRETQYF,TRBJ2-5,TRBD1,once,TRBV28
TGTGCCAGCAAGGAGAGAGGAGGCACAGATACGCAGTATTTT,CASKERGGTDTQYF,TRBJ2-3,.,.,TRBV2
TGTGCCAGCTCACCAAGTAAGGAAGGGGTCGAGCAGTACTTC,CASSPSKEGVEQYF,TRBJ2-7,.,.,TRBV18
TGTGCCAGCAGTGAGTTTGGGGCCCCCTCGACGACCTACGAGCAGTACTTC,CASSEFGAPSTTYEQYF,TRBJ2-7,.,.,TRBV2
TGTGCCAGCAGTTATTCACCGGCACTACAAGAGACCCAGTACTTC,CASSYSPALQETQYF,TRBJ2-5,.,.,TRBV6-6
TGTGCCAGCTTGGGGGGGGCGAGTGACGAGCAGTACTTC,CASLGGASDEQYF,TRBJ2-7,.,.,TRBV11-2
TGTGCCAGCAGCCCGACTAGCGGGGGGTACGAGCAGTACTTC,CASSPTSGGYEQYF,TRBJ2-7,TRBD2,.,TRBV9
TGTGCCAGCAGCCACACAGGGGGCTCTTCCTACAATGAGCAGTTCTTC,CASSHTGGSSYNEQFF,TRBJ2-1,TRBD1,.,TRBV7-3
TGTGCCAGCAGTACGAAACAGGGTGGAGGTAACTATGGCTACACCTTC,CASSTKQGGGNYGYTF,TRBJ1-2,.,.,TRBV7-9
TGTGCCAGCAGCTTAGATGGGGAGGGGACTGAAGCTTTCTTT,CASSLDGEGTEAFF,TRBJ1-1,.,.,TRBV7-9
TGCGCCAGCTCCAACGGGGAGAGCTCTGGAAACACCATATATTTT,CASSNGESSGNTIYF,TRBJ1-3,.,.,TRBV10-1
TGTGCCAGCAGGTTGACGGAACAGAAGGCAGGGAAACTGTTTTTT,CASRLTEQKAGKLFF,TRBJ1-4,.,.,TRBV7-2
TGTGCCTGGAGTCTCCCATCGCGCTTCGCGCAGTATTTT,CAWSLPSRFAQYF,TRBJ2-3,.,.,TRBV30
TGTGCCAGTAGTGTCAGGGGTGGGGAGCTGTTTTTT,CASSVRGGELFF,TRBJ2-2,.,.,TRBV19
TGCGCCAGCAGCTTGGGTGCGGGAGTTAATGAGCAGTTCTTC,CASSLGAGVNEQFF,TRBJ2-1,TRBD2,.,TRBV5-1
TGCGCCAGCAGCTTGGAGACCTCGGGTAATACGCAGTATTTT,CASSLETSGNTQYF,TRBJ2-3,.,.,TRBV5-1
TGCGCCAGCAGCCCGGGTTACCAAGAGACCCAGTACTTC,CASSPGYQETQYF,TRBJ2-5,.,.,TRBV5-1
TGCGCCAGCAGCTTGGGACAGGGTAGTAATTCACCCCTCCACTTT,CASSLGQGSNSPLHF,TRBJ1-6,TRBD1,.,TRBV5-1
TGTGCCAGCAGCCAAGTCCCAGGGAACGGGGAGCTGTTTTTT,CASSQVPGNGELFF,TRBJ2-2,.,.,TRBV4-2
TGTGCCACCAGGGGCGGGGGGCTTGAGACCCAGTACTTC,CATRGGGLETQYF,TRBJ2-5,TRBD2,.,TRBV15
TGCAGCGTCCCGATTTCGGGGTCTGGGTCCCTAAGAGAAGCTTTCTTT,CSVPISGSGSLREAFF,TRBJ1-1,.,.,TRBV29-1
TGCGCCAGCAGCTTGAGCTCGCGGGTGACATCTTACAATGAGCAGTTCTTC,CASSLSSRVTSYNEQFF,TRBJ2-1,.,.,TRBV5-1
TGTGCCAGCAGTTACGGACTAGCGGGGGCGAGGGATACGCAGTATTTT,CASSYGLAGARDTQYF,TRBJ2-3,TRBD2,.,TRBV6-5
TGTGCCAGCAGCGGGACAGGGGATGGGGGCTACACCTTC,CASSGTGDGGYTF,TRBJ1-2,TRBD1,.,TRBV7-3
TGCGCCAGCAGATATTTACAGGGAGGGGTGGTGAACACTGAAGCTTTCTTT,CASRYLQGGVVNTEAFF,TRBJ1-1,.,.,TRBV5-1
TGTGCCAGCAGCTTAGTGGCGGGGGGCTGGAATGAGCAGTTCTTC,CASSLVAGGWNEQFF,TRBJ2-1,TRBD2,.,TRBV7-2
TGTGCCAGCAGGGGCAGTTACAATGAGCAGTTCTTC,CASRGSYNEQFF,TRBJ2-1,.,.,TRBV25-1
TGCAGCGTTGTAAATACCGGGACAGGGGGCACCGGGGAGCTGTTTTTT,CSVVNTGTGGTGELFF,TRBJ2-2,TRBD1,once,TRBV29-1
TGTGCTAGTGGCCCAGATGGGCCCGGGGAGCTGTTTTTT,CASGPDGPGELFF,TRBJ2-2,.,.,TRBV12-5
TGTGCCAGCAGTTACGGCGACAGGGTTTCTCGATCACCCCTCCACTTT,CASSYGDRVSRSPLHF,TRBJ1-6,TRBD1,.,TRBV6-5
TGTGCCAGCAGTTACTCCGGACAGGGGACCCACGAGCAGTACTTC,CASSYSGQGTHEQYF,TRBJ2-7,TRBD1,.,TRBV6-5
TGCAGCGTAACAGGGGACCTCCTCTACGAGCAGTACTTC,CSVTGDLLYEQYF,TRBJ2-7,TRBD1,.,TRBV29-1
TGTGCCACTACTCCGGGGTCTGGGGCCAACGTCCTGACTTTC,CATTPGSGANVLTF,TRBJ2-6,.,.,TRBV19
TGTGCCAGCAGGGGAGGGAGCTCCTACGAGCAGTACTTC,CASRGGSSYEQYF,TRBJ2-7,TRBD2,once,TRBV2
TGCGCCAGCAGCCAGCCCGGGACAGGGACAGAGACCCAGTACTTC,CASSQPGTGTETQYF,TRBJ2-5,TRBD1,.,TRBV4-1
TGTGCCAGCAGCTTAAACGGGGAGACCCAGTACTTC,CASSLNGETQYF,TRBJ2-5,.,.,TRBV7-2
TGTGCCAGCAGTTTATCGGGGGGGCGTTATTATGGCTACACCTTC,CASSLSGGRYYGYTF,TRBJ1-2,.,once,TRBV28
TGTGCCAGCGGCACCGGGTCCGGCAATCAGCCCCAGCATTTT,CASGTGSGNQPQHF,TRBJ1-5,.,.,TRBV9
TGTGCCACCAGCACGCGTTCGGGGGGGAACACCTTC,CATSTRSGGNTF,TRBJ1-2,.,.,TRBV15
TGTGCCAGTGGAACCGGGACAGGGGTGAACACTGAAGCTTTCTTT,CASGTGTGVNTEAFF,TRBJ1-1,TRBD1,.,TRBV19
TGTGCCAGCAGTGACTCGCGGACAGGGGACACCGGGGAGCTGTTTTTT,CASSDSRTGDTGELFF,TRBJ2-2,TRBD1,.,TRBV6-4
TGTGCCAGCAGCCGATCAGGGGAAGCTTTCTTT,CASSRSGEAFF,TRBJ1-1,.,.,TRBV7-9
TGCGCCAGCAGAAGTGGCGGCAACCAAGAGACCCAGTACTTC,CASRSGGNQETQYF,TRBJ2-5,.,few,TRBV10-2
TGTGCCAGCTCACCGGGACAGGGTACGACCGGGGAGCTGTTTTTT,CASSPGQGTTGELFF,TRBJ2-2,TRBD1,.,TRBV18
TGTGCCAGCAGCCGCATTATTAGGGAGGGTAACTATGGCTACACCTTC,CASSRIIREGNYGYTF,TRBJ1-2,.,.,TRBV13
TGTGCCAGCAGTTCTCCTAGCACAGATACGCAGTATTTT,CASSSPSTDTQYF,TRBJ2-3,.,.,TRBV7-9
TGTGCCAGCTCACCGGGCAGGGGCGATGGCTACACCTTC,CASSPGRGDGYTF,TRBJ1-2,.,.,TRBV18
TGTGCCAGCAGCAAAGGCTCGGGACAGGGGCGGGTAGACGGTGAGCAGTTCTTC,CASSKGSGQGRVDGEQFF,TRBJ2-1,.,.,TRBV21-1
TGTGCCAGTCAGGGTCATGGCACAGATACGCAGTATTTT,CASQGHGTDTQYF,TRBJ2-3,.,.,TRBV6-6
TGTGCCAGCAGTGGACTAGCGGGGGGGCCAGGGGAGCAGTACTTC,CASSGLAGGPGEQYF,TRBJ2-7,TRBD2,.,TRBV6-5
TGTGCCAGCAGTTTAGGGACAACCCGAACTGGGGCCAACGTCCTGACTTTC,CASSLGTTRTGANVLTF,TRBJ2-6,.,.,TRBV28
TGTGCCAGCAAAAGGGAGGGGCGAAGGGACACCGGGGAGCTGTTTTTT,CASKREGRRDTGELFF,TRBJ2-2,TRBD2,.,TRBV7-3